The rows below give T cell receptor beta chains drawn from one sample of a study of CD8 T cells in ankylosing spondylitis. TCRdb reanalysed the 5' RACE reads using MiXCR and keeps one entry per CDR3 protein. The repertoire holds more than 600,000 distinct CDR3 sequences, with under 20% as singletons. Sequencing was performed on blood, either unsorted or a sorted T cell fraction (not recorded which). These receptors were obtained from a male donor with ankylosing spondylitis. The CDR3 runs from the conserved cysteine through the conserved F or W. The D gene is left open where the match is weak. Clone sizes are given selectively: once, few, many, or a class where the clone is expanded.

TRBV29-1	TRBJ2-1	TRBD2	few	CSVMGSGVYEQFF	TGCAGCGTGATGGGTAGCGGGGTATATGAGCAGTTCTTC
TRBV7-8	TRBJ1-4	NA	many	CASSLAYQDLEKLFF	TGTGCCAGCAGCTTAGCGTATCAGGACCTAGAAAAACTGTTTTTT
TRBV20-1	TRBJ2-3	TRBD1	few	CSAFRGTDTQYF	TGCAGTGCTTTCAGGGGGACAGATACGCAGTATTTT
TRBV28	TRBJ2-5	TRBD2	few	CASSGVGQREQETQYF	TGTGCCAGCAGCGGGGTGGGTCAGCGGGAACAAGAGACCCAGTACTTC
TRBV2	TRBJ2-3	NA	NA	CASSEGFTDTQYF	TGTGCCAGCAGTGAAGGGTTCACAGATACGCAGTATTTT
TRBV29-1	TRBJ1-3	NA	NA	CSVAGSSGNTIYF	TGCAGCGTGGCCGGGAGCTCTGGAAACACCATATATTTT
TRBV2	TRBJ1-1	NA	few	CASSIRGENTEAFF	TGTGCCAGCAGTATCAGGGGAGAGAACACTGAAGCTTTCTTT
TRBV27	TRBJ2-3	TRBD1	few	CASSLSGTGRTDTQYF	TGTGCCAGCAGTTTATCGGGGACAGGGCGTACAGATACGCAGTATTTT
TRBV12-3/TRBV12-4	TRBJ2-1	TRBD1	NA	CASSLGQGVDNEQFF	TGTGCCAGCAGCCTGGGACAGGGAGTCGACAATGAGCAGTTCTTC
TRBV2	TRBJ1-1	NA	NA	CASSRDKNLNTEAFF	TGTGCCAGCAGTCGGGACAAAAACCTGAACACTGAAGCTTTCTTT
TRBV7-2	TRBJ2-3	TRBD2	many	CASRPARASGGDTQYF	TGTGCCAGCAGACCGGCGCGGGCTAGCGGGGGTGATACGCAGTATTTT
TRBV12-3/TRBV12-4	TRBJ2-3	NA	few	CASSFRAPDTQYF	TGTGCCAGCAGTTTTAGGGCACCAGATACGCAGTATTTT
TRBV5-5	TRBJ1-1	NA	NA	CASSPIRNTEAFF	TGTGCCAGCAGCCCAATCCGGAACACTGAAGCTTTCTTT
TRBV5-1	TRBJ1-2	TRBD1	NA	CASSQGADGYTF	TGCGCCAGCAGTCAGGGGGCGGATGGCTACACCTTC
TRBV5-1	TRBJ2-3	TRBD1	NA	CATKRQGPSDTQYF	TGCGCCACCAAACGACAGGGTCCTTCAGATACGCAGTATTTT
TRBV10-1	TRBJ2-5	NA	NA	CASLAGNSLETQYF	TGCGCCAGCCTTGCTGGGAATTCTTTGGAGACCCAGTACTTC
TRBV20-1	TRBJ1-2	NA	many	CSARVRDTYGYTF	TGCAGTGCTAGAGTCCGGGATACTTATGGCTACACCTTC
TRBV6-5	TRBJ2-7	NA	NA	CACSYSTGGAHEQYF	TGTGCCTGCAGTTACTCGACGGGTGGGGCCCACGAGCAGTACTTC
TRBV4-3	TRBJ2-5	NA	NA	CASSQGQRGETQYF	TGCGCCAGCAGCCAAGGTCAACGGGGGGAGACCCAGTACTTC
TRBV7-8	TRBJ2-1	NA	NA	CASSRGLQPNEQFF	TGTGCCAGCAGCCGAGGACTGCAGCCCAATGAGCAGTTCTTC
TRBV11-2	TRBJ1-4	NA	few	CASSSSDPREKLFF	TGTGCCAGCAGCTCTTCGGACCCGCGGGAAAAACTGTTTTTT
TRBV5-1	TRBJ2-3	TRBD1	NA	CASSSSRGRPILNTDTQYF	TGCGCCAGCAGCTCAAGCAGGGGGCGACCGATACTGAACACAGATACGCAGTATTTT
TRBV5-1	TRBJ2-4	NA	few	CASGLEGGKNIQYF	TGCGCCAGCGGCTTAGAGGGAGGCAAAAACATTCAGTACTTC
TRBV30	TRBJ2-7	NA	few	CAWRKGGGWGRTEQYF	TGTGCCTGGAGGAAGGGTGGAGGTTGGGGTCGTACCGAGCAGTACTTC
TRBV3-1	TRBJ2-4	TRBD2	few	CASSPGGPAKNIQYF	TGTGCCAGCAGCCCGGGGGGGCCGGCCAAAAACATTCAGTACTTC